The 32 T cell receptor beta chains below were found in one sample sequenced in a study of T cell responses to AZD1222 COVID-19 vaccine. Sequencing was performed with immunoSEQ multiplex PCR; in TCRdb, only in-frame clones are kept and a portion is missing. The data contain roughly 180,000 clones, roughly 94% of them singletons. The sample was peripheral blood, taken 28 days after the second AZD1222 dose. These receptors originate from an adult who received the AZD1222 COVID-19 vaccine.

CDR3 nucleotides: TGTGCCAGCAGCCCTTGGGCTAGCGGTGGAGAGACCCAGTACTTC. As protein: CASSPWASGGETQYF. V and J are TRBV14 and TRBJ2-5; 7 bases align to TRBD2. CDR1 is SGHDN, CDR2 FVKESK, per germline. V shed 4 bases, J shed 4 bases, and the junction held 9 bases outside the gene matches. The CDR3 is 15 amino acids.

CDR3 protein: CASSPQSGRGPRGQFF. CDR3 nucleotide sequence: TGTGCCAGCAGTCCTCAGTCGGGGAGGGGCCCCCGTGGGCAGTTCTTC. The chain has TRBV28 and TRBJ2-1; 7 nucleotides agree with TRBD2. Germline CDR1 reads MDHEN; CDR2 reads SYDVKM. The CDR3 contains 16 residues. Trimming took 5 bases from V and 12 from J; bases not matched to a gene: 19.

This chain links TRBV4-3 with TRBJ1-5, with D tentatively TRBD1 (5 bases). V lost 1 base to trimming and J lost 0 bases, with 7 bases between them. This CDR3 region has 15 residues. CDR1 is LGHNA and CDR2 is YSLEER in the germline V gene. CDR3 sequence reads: CASSQAGYSNQPQHF. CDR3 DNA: TGCGCCAGCAGCCAAGCAGGGTATAGCAATCAGCCCCAGCATTTT.

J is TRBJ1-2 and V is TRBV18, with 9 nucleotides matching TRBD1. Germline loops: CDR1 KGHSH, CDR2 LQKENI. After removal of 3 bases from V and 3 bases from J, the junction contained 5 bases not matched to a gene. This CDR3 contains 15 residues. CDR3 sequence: CASSPGQGGYYGYTF. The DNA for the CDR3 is TGTGCCAGCTCACCGGGACAGGGAGGCTACTATGGCTACACCTTC.

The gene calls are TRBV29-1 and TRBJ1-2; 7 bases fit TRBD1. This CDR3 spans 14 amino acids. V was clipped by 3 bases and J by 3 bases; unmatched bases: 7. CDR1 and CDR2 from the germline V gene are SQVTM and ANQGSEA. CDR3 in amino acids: CSVDLGTGDYGYTF. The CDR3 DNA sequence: TGCAGCGTTGATCTAGGCACAGGGGACTATGGCTACACCTTC.

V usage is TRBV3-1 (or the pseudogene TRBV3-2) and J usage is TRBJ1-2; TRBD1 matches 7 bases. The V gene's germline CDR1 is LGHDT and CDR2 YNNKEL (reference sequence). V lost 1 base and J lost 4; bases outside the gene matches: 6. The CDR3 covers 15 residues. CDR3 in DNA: TGTGCCAGCAGCCAAGGAGGGGGCGCGGGCTATGGCTACACCTTC. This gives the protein CASSQGGGAGYGYTF.

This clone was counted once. CDR3 in amino acids: CASSPHDGYTF. Here the CDR3 DNA reads TGTGCCAGCAGCCCCCACGATGGCTACACCTTC. V usage is TRBV7-3 and J usage is TRBJ1-2; D is ambiguous. The germline V gene has CDR1 SGHTA and CDR2 FQGTGA. The ends were cut back, 5 bases at V and 6 bases at J, with 7 bases in the middle. The CDR3 consists of 11 residues.

Here the CDR3 DNA reads TGTGCCAGCAGCCAAAGTCGTCTCAGGGGGAACACCGGGGAGCTGTTTTTT. It is translated as CASSQSRLRGNTGELFF. V usage is TRBV16 and J usage is TRBJ2-2, with a tentative D call TRBD1 (6 bases). The V end was cut by 2 bases, the J end by 1 base, with 14 bases between. Germline V gives CDR1 KGHSY, CDR2 FQNENV. The CDR3 extends over 17 amino acids.

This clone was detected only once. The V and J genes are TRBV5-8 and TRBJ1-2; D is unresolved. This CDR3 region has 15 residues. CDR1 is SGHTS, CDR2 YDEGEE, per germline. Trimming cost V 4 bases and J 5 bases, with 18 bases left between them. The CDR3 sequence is CASSPRGPGRYGYTF. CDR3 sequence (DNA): TGTGCCAGCAGCCCGCGAGGCCCTGGCAGATATGGCTACACCTTC.

CDR3 in DNA: TGTGCCAGCAGCTTACGCCTAGCGGAGCACCAAGAGACCCAGTACTTC. Translating gives CASSLRLAEHQETQYF. The chain recombines TRBV7-6 with TRBJ2-5; 7 bases fit TRBD2. CDR3 size: 16 residues. Trimming removed 2 bases from V and 0 bases from J; junction bases left unmatched: 6. Looked up from germline, CDR1 is SGHVS and CDR2 is FNYEAQ.

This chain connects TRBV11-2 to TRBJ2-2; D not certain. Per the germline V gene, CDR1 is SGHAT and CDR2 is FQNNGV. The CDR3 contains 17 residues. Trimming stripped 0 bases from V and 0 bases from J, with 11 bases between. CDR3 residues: CASSLETPLANTGELFF. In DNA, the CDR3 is TGTGCCAGCAGCTTAGAGACTCCCCTAGCGAACACCGGGGAGCTGTTTTTT.

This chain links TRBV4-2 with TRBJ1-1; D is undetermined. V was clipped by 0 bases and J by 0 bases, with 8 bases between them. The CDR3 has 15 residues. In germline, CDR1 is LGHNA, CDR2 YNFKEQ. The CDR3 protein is CASSQEKIVNTEAFF. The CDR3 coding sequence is TGTGCCAGCAGCCAAGAAAAGATAGTGAACACTGAAGCTTTCTTT.

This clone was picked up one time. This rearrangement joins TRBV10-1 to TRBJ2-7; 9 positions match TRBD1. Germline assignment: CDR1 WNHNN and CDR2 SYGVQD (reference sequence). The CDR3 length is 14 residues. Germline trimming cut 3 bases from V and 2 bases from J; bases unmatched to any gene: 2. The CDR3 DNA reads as TGCGCCAGCAGTGAACAGGGGGCCCCCTACGAGCAGTACTTC. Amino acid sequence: CASSEQGAPYEQYF.

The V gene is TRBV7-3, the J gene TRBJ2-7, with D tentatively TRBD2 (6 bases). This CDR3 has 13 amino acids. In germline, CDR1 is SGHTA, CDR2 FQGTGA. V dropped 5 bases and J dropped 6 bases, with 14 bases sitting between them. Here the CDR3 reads CASSPDPRGEQYF. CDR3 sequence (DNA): TGTGCCAGCAGCCCCGATCCGCGGGGCGAGCAGTACTTC.

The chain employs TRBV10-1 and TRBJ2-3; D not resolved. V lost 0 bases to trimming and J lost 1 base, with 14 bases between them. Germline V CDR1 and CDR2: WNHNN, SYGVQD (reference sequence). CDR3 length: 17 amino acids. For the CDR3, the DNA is TGCGCCAGCAGTGAGTCTGGGCACGTCGCCGGCACAGATACGCAGTATTTT. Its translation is CASSESGHVAGTDTQYF.

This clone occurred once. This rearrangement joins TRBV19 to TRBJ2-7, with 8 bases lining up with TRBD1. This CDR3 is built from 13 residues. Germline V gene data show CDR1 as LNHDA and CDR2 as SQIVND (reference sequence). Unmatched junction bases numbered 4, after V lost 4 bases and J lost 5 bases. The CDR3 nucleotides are TGTGCCAGTAGTAACCAGGGGGCTGACGAGCAGTACTTC. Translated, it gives CASSNQGADEQYF.

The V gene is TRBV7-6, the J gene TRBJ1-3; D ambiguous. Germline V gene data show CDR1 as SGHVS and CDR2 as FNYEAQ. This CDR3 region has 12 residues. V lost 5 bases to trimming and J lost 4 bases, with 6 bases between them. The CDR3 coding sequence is TGTGCCAGCAGCAGTCAAGGAAACACCATATATTTT. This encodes CASSSQGNTIYF.

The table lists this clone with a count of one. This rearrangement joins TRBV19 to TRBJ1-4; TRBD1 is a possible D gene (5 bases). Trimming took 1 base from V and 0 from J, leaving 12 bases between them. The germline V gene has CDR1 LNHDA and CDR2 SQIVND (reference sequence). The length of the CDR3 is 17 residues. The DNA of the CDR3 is TGTGCCAGTAGTATAGCGCTCGACAGTGCAACTAATGAAAAACTGTTTTTT. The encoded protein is CASSIALDSATNEKLFF.

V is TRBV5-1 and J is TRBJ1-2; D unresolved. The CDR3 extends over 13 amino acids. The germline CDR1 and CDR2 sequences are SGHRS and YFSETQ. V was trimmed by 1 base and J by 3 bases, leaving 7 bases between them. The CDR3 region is CASSLRSDYGYTF. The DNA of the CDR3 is TGCGCCAGCAGCTTGCGGTCCGACTATGGCTACACCTTC.

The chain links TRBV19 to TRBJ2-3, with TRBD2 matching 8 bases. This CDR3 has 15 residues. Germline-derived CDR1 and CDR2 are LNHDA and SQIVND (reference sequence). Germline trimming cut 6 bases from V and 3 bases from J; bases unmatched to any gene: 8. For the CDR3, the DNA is TGTGCCAGTAGGAGAGCGGGAGAACGGACAGATACGCAGTATTTT. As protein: CASRRAGERTDTQYF.

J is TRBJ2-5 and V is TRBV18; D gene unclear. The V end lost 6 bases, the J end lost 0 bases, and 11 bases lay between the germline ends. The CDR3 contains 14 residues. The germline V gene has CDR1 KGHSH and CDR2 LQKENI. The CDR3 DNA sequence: TGTGCCAGCTCTTTCGTCCTTTACCAAGAGACCCAGTACTTC. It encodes CASSFVLYQETQYF. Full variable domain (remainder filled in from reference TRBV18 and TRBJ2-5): NAGVMQNPRHLVRRRGQEARLRCSPMKGHSHVYWYRQLPEEGLKFMVYLQKENIIDESGMPKERFSAEFPKEGPSILRIQQVVRGDSAAYFCASSFVLYQETQYFGPGTRLLVL.

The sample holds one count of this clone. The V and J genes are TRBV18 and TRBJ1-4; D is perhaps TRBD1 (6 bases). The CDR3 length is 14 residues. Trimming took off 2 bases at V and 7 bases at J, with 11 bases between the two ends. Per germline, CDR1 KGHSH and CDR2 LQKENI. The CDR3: CASSPGGGGEKLFF. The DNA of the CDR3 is TGTGCCAGCTCACCAGGGGGCGGCGGTGAAAAACTGTTTTTT.

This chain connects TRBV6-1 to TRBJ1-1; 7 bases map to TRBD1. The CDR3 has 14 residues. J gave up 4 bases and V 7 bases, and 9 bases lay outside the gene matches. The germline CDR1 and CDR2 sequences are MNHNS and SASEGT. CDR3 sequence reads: CASTKRAGGTEAFF. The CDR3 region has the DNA TGTGCCAGCACTAAAAGGGCAGGGGGCACTGAAGCTTTCTTT.

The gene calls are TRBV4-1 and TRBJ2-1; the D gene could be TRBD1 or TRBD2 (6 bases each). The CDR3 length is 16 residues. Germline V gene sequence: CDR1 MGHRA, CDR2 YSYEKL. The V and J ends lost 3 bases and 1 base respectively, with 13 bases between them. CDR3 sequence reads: CASSHLRGRSYNEQFF. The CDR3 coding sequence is TGCGCCAGCAGCCACCTCCGGGGGCGATCCTACAATGAGCAGTTCTTC.

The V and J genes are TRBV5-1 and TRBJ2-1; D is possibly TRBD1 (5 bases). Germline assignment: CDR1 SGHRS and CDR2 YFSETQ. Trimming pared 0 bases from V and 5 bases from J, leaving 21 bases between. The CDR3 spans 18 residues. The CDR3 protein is CASSLGGYLRVRDNEQFF. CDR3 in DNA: TGCGCCAGCAGCTTGGGGGGCTACCTCCGGGTTCGGGACAATGAGCAGTTCTTC.

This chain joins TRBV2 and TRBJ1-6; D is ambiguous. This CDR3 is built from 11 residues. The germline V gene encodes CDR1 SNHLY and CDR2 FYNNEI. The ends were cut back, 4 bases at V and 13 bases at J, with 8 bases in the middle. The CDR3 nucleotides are TGTGCCAGCAGTGCAGGATCCCCCCTCCACTTT. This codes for CASSAGSPLHF.

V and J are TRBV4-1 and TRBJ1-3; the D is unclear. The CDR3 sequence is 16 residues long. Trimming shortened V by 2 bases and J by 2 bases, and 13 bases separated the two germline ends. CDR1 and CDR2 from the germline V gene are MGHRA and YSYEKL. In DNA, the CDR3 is TGCGCCAGCAGCCAACCGCTCAAGGATCCTGGAAACACCATATATTTT. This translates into CASSQPLKDPGNTIYF.

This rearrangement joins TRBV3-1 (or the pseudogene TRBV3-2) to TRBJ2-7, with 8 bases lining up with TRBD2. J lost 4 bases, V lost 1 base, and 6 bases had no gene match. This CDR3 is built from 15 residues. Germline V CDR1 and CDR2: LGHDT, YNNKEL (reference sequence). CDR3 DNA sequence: TGTGCCAGCAGCCAAGGCAGCGGGAGTGTGTACGAGCAGTACTTC. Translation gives CASSQGSGSVYEQYF.

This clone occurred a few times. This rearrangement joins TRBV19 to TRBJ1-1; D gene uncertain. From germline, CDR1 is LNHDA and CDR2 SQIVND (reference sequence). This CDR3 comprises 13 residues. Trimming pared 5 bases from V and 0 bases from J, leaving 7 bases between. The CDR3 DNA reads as TGTGCCAGTAGTTCCCACATGAACACTGAAGCTTTCTTT. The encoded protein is CASSSHMNTEAFF.

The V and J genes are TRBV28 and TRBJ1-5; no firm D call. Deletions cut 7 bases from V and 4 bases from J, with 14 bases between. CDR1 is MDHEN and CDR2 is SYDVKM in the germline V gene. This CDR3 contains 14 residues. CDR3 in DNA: TGTGCCAGCAACCTCGCGGCCCTTAATCAGCCCCAGCATTTT. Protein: CASNLAALNQPQHF. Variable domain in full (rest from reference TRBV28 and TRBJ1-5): DVKVTQSSRYLVKRTGEKVFLECVQDMDHENMFWYRQDPGLGLRLIYFSYDVKMKEKGDIPEGYSVSREKKERFSLILESASTNQTSMYLCASNLAALNQPQHFGDGTRLSIL.

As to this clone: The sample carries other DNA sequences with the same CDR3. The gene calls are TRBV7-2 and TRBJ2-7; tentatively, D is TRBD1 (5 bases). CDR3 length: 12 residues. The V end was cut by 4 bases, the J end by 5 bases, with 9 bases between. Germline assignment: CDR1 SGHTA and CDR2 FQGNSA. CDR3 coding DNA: TGTGCCAGCAGCTCCCAGGGCAACGAGCAGTACTTC. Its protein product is CASSSQGNEQYF.

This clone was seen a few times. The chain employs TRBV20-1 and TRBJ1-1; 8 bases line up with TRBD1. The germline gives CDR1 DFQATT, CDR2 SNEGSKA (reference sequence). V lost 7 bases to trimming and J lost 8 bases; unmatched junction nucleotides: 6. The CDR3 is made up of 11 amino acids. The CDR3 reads CSVDRGLEAFF. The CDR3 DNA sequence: TGCAGTGTTGACAGGGGATTAGAAGCTTTCTTT.